Here is one T cell receptor beta chain with its context. What it recognizes is unknown. The team made cDNA by running eight separate reactions for each sample. From its re-call of the 5' RACE reads, TCRdb lists each CDR3 protein once, without DNA. The listing contains some 200,000 distinct CDR3 sequences. These data originate in a study of monozygotic twins with inflammatory bowel disease. Points from the study as a whole: IBD patients share fewer clonotypes with other people than healthy twins do, especially with disease activity. IBD-affected twins scored below their healthy co-twins in TCRbeta diversity (inverse Simpson).

CDR3 size: 11 residues. The germline V gene encodes CDR1 SQVTM and CDR2 ANQGSEA. The J gene is TRBJ1-1, the V gene TRBV29-1; the TCRdb call, TRBD1, lacks DNA for checking. The clonotype originates from a human donor with ulcerative colitis or Crohn's disease, or a healthy co-twin of an affected twin (not recorded which). The material sequenced was blood. CDR3 protein: CSVETGGEAFF.